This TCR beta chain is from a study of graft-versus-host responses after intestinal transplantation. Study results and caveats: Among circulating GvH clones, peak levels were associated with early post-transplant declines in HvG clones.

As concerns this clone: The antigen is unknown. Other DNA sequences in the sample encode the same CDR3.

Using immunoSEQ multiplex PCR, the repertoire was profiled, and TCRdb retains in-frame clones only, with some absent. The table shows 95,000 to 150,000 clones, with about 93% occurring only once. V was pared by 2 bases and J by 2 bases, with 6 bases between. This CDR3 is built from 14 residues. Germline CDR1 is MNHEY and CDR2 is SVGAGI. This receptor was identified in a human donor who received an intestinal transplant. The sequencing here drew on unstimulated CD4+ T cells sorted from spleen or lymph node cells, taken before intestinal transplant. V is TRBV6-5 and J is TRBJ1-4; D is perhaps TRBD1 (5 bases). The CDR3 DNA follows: TGTGCCAGCAGTTACGGGGGGACTAATGAAAAACTGTTTTTT. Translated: CASSYGGTNEKLFF.